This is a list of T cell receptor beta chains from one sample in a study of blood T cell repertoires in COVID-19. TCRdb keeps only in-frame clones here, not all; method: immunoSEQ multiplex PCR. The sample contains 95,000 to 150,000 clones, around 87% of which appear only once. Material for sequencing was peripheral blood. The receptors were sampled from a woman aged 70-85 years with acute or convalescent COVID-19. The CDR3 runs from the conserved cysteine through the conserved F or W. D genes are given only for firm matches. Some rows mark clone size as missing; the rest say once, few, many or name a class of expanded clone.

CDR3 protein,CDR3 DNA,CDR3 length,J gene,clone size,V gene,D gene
CASSHRNNEQFF,TGTGCCAGCAGTCATAGAAACAATGAGCAGTTCTTC,12,TRBJ2-1,-,TRBV6-1,-
CASAKGPGSDYGYTF,TGTGCCAGCGCCAAGGGTCCCGGGAGTGACTATGGCTACACCTTC,15,TRBJ1-2,-,TRBV3-1/TRBV3-2,-
CATSRDIDRGILYGYTF,TGTGCCACCAGCAGAGATATAGACAGGGGCATTCTCTATGGCTACACCTTC,17,TRBJ1-2,-,TRBV15,TRBD1
CASSYSTGEGNTIYF,TGTGCCAGCAGTTACTCGACAGGGGAGGGGAACACCATATATTTT,15,TRBJ1-3,-,TRBV6-5,TRBD1
CASRTQGMGNYGYTF,TGTGCCAGCAGAACCCAGGGGATGGGGAACTATGGCTACACCTTC,15,TRBJ1-2,-,TRBV27,-
CASTGGRAYGYTF,TGTGCCAGCACCGGCGGCAGGGCCTATGGCTACACCTTC,13,TRBJ1-2,-,TRBV2,-
CASSSPIRGSQPQHF,TGTGCCAGCAGTTCCCCTATCAGGGGGTCTCAGCCCCAGCATTTT,15,TRBJ1-5,-,TRBV6-6,TRBD1
CASSLSQGHEKLFF,TGTGCCAGCAGCTTATCCCAGGGTCATGAAAAACTGTTTTTT,14,TRBJ1-4,-,TRBV7-9,-
CASSIAGEQYF,TGTGCCAGTAGTATAGCAGGGGAGCAGTACTTC,11,TRBJ2-7,-,TRBV19,-
CASSPPTSDEQYF,TGTGCCAGCTCACCACCCACGAGCGACGAGCAGTACTTC,13,TRBJ2-7,-,TRBV18,-
CASSPVLGTGTFYGYTF,TGTGCCAGCAGCCCTGTGCTTGGGACAGGTACTTTCTATGGCTACACCTTC,17,TRBJ1-2,-,TRBV11-2,TRBD1
CASSLGNGGDYGYTF,TGCGCCAGCAGCTTGGGTAACGGAGGTGACTATGGCTACACCTTC,15,TRBJ1-2,-,TRBV5-1,-
CASSASGTGFVDEQFF,TGTGCCAGCAGCGCTTCCGGGACAGGGTTTGTGGATGAGCAGTTCTTC,16,TRBJ2-1,-,TRBV9,TRBD1
CASSLQTGWLAGELFF,TGTGCCAGCAGCTTACAGACAGGGTGGCTCGCCGGGGAGCTGTTTTTT,16,TRBJ2-2,-,TRBV11-2,TRBD1
CASSLLTPYEQYF,TGTGCCAGCAGTCTCTTAACACCCTACGAGCAGTACTTC,13,TRBJ2-7,-,TRBV6-2/TRBV6-3,-
CASNHQGRPLHF,TGTGCCAGTAATCACCAGGGGAGACCCCTCCACTTT,12,TRBJ1-6,-,TRBV19,-
CASSQALGLAGGHSDTQYF,TGTGCCAGCAGCCAGGCCCTGGGACTAGCGGGGGGGCATTCAGATACGCAGTATTTT,19,TRBJ2-3,-,TRBV11-2,TRBD2
CASFNRSKNSPLHF,TGTGCCAGCTTTAACAGATCTAAGAATTCACCCCTCCACTTT,14,TRBJ1-6,-,TRBV28,-
CASSAGPGNTIYF,TGTGCCAGCAGTGCAGGGCCTGGAAACACCATATATTTT,13,TRBJ1-3,-,TRBV25-1,-
CATGLAGENTGELFF,TGTGCCACCGGATTAGCGGGAGAGAACACCGGGGAGCTGTTTTTT,15,TRBJ2-2,-,TRBV7-9,TRBD2
CASRYNRGDYGYTF,TGTGCCAGCAGATATAACAGGGGGGACTATGGCTACACCTTC,14,TRBJ1-2,once,TRBV6-5,TRBD1
CASSATGGISYNEQFF,TGTGCCAGCAGCGCGACAGGGGGCATCTCCTACAATGAGCAGTTCTTC,16,TRBJ2-1,once,TRBV9,TRBD1
CASIPQGAYNSPLHF,TGTGCCAGCATTCCTCAGGGTGCCTATAATTCACCCCTCCACTTT,15,TRBJ1-6,few,TRBV28,-
CASRNLGQGVYNSPLHF,TGTGCCAGTAGAAATTTGGGACAGGGGGTCTATAATTCACCCCTCCACTTT,17,TRBJ1-6,-,TRBV19,TRBD1
CASITGTGGSSGSPLHF,TGTGCCAGCATCACCGGGACAGGGGGCTCTTCGGGGTCACCCCTCCACTTT,17,TRBJ1-6,-,TRBV28,TRBD1
CASRPMTNYGYTF,TGTGCCAGCAGACCGATGACAAACTATGGCTACACCTTC,13,TRBJ1-2,-,TRBV28,-
CASSLAGHETQYF,TGTGCCAGCAGCTTGGCAGGGCACGAGACCCAGTACTTC,13,TRBJ2-5,-,TRBV5-5,-
CASSPSGQAIDSPLHF,TGTGCCAGCAGCCCCTCGGGACAGGCTATCGATTCACCCCTCCACTTT,16,TRBJ1-6,-,TRBV9,TRBD1
CASSAGTGLSTDTQYF,TGTGCCAGCAGTGCCGGGACAGGGCTAAGCACAGATACGCAGTATTTT,16,TRBJ2-3,few,TRBV2,TRBD1
CASSQGNRDGTGNTIYF,TGCGCCAGCAGCCAAGGAAACAGGGACGGAACTGGAAACACCATATATTTT,17,TRBJ1-3,-,TRBV4-1,-
CASVPGFSGGQETQYF,TGTGCCAGCGTACCGGGTTTTAGCGGGGGTCAAGAGACCCAGTACTTC,16,TRBJ2-5,once,TRBV5-5,TRBD2
CASSSEAPYTEAFF,TGTGCCAGTAGTTCGGAGGCGCCATACACTGAAGCTTTCTTT,14,TRBJ1-1,few,TRBV19,-
CASSFPRQGANYGYTF,TGTGCCAGCAGTTTCCCGCGACAGGGGGCCAACTATGGCTACACCTTC,16,TRBJ1-2,-,TRBV28,TRBD1
CAWSAPEAGRREKLFF,TGTGCCTGGAGTGCTCCGGAGGCGGGGCGACGCGAAAAACTGTTTTTT,16,TRBJ1-4,-,TRBV30,-
CASSLTRQGYNQPQHF,TGCGCCAGCAGCCTTACCAGACAGGGCTACAATCAGCCCCAGCATTTT,16,TRBJ1-5,-,TRBV4-1,TRBD1